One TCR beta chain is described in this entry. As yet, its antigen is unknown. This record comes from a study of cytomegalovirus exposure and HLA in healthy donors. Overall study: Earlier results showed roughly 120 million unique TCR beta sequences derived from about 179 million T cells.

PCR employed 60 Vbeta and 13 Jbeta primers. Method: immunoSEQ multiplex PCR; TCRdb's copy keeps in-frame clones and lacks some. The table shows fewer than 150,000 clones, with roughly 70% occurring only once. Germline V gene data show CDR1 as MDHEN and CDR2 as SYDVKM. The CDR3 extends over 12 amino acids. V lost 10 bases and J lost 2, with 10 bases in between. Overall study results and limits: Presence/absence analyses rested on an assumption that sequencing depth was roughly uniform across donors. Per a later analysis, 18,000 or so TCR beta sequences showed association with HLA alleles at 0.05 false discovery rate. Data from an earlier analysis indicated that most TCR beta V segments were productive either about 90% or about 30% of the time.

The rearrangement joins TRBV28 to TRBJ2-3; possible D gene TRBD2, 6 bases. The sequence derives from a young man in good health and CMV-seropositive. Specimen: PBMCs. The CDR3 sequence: CATRLVTDTQYF. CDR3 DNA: TGTGCCACCCGACTAGTCACAGATACGCAGTATTTT.